This T cell receptor beta chain appears in the sequencing data of a study of CD8 T cells in ankylosing spondylitis. Whole-study results and caveats: Prior literature has documented some motif variants in synovial fluid and blood from reactive arthritis. CD8+ by phenotype, disease-linked clones were relatively rare in peripheral blood. What appeared characteristic of ankylosing spondylitis blood was a TCR beta motif of fewer than ten highly homologous variants.

Germline trimming cut 1 base from V and 7 bases from J; bases unmatched to any gene: 9. Per germline, CDR1 SQVTM and CDR2 ANQGSEA. The CDR3 extends over 17 amino acids. TCRdb re-called the 5' RACE reads with MiXCR, one entry per CDR3 protein. In the table there are some 250,000 distinct CDR3 sequences, roughly 8.6% of which are singletons. Regarding this clonotype: Its target is unknown.

Sequenced material: blood, either unsorted or a sorted T cell fraction (not recorded which). This chain connects TRBV29-1 to TRBJ1-6; 11 bases are a match to TRBD1. The receptor comes from a male donor with ankylosing spondylitis or in good health (not recorded which). The CDR3 DNA reads as TGCAGCGTTGAAGGGGGGACAGGGGGTAAGAGGAATTCACCCCTCCACTTT. Its protein product is CSVEGGTGGKRNSPLHF.